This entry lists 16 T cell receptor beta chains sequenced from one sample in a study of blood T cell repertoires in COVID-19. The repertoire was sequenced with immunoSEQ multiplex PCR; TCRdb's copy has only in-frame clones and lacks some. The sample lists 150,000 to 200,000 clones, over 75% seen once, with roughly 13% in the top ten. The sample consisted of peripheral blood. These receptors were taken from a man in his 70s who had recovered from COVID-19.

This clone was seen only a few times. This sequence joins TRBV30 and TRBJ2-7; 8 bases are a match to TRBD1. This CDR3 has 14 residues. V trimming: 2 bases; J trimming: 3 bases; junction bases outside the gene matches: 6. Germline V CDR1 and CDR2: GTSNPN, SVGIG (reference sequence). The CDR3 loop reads CAWSSGTGVYEQYF. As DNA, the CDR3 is TGTGCCTGGAGTTCCGGGACAGGCGTCTACGAGCAGTACTTC.

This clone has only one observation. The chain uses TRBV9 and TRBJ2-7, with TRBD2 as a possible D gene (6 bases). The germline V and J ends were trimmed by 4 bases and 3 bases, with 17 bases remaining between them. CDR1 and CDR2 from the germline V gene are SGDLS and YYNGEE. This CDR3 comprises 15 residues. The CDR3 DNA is TGTGCCAGCAGCCCGGGGGTTATTCAGCACTACGAGCAGTACTTC. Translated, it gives CASSPGVIQHYEQYF.

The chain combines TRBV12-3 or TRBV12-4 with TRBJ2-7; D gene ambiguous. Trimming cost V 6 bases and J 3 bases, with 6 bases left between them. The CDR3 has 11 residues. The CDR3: CASRQNYEQYF. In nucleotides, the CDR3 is TGTGCCAGCAGACAGAACTACGAGCAGTACTTC.

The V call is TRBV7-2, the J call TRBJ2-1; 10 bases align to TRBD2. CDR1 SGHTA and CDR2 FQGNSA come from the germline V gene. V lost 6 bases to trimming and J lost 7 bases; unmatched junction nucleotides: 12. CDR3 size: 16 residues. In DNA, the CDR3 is TGTGCCAGCAGTGGCCCCCCGGGACTAGCGTCGAATGAGCAGTTCTTC. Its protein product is CASSGPPGLASNEQFF.

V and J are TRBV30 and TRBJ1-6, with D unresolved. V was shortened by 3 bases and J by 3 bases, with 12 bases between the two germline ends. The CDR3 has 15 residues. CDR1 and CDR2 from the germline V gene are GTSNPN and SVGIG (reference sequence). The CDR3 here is CAWRTPGGYNSPLHF. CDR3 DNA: TGTGCCTGGAGGACTCCGGGAGGCTATAATTCACCCCTCCACTTT.

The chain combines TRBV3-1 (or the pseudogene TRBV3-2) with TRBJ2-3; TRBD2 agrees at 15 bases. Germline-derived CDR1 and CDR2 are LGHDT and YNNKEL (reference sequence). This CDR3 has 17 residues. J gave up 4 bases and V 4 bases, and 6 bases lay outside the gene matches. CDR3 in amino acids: CASSLGTSGRWADTQYF. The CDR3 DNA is TGTGCCAGCAGCCTCGGGACTAGCGGGAGGTGGGCAGATACGCAGTATTTT.

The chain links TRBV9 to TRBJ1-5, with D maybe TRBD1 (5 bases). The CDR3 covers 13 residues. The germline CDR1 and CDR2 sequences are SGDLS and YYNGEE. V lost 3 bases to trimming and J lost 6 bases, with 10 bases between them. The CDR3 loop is CASSAGGIQPQHF. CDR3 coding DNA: TGTGCCAGCAGCGCGGGGGGGATTCAGCCCCAGCATTTT.

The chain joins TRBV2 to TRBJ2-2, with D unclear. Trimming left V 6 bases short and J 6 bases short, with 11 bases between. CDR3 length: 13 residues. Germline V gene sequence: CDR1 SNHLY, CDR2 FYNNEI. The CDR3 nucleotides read TGTGCCAGCAGGGCCCTGTCCGCCGGGGAGCTGTTTTTT. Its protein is CASRALSAGELFF.

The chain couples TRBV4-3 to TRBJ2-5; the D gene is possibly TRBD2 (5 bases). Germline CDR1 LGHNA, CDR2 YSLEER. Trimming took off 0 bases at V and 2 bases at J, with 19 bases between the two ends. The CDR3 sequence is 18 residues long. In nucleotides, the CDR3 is TGCGCCAGCAGCCAAGATTACTCCGGGATAGCGCAGCAAGAGACCCAGTACTTC. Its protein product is CASSQDYSGIAQQETQYF.

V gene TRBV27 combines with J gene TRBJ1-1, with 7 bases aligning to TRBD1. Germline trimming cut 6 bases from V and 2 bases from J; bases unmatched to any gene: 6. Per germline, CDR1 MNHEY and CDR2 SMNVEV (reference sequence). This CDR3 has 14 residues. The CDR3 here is CASSAWDRNTEAFF. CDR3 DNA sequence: TGTGCCAGCAGCGCCTGGGACAGAAACACTGAAGCTTTCTTT.

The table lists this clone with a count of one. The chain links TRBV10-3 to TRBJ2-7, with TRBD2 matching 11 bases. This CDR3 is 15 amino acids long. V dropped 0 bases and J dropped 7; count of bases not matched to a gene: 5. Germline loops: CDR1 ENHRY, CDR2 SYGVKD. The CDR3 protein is CAISESLGLAVEQYF. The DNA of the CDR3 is TGTGCCATCAGTGAGTCCTTGGGACTAGCGGTGGAGCAGTACTTC.

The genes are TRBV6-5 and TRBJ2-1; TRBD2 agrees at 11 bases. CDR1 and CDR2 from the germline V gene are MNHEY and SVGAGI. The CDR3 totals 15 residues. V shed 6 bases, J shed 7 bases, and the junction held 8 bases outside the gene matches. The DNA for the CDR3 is TGTGCCAGCAGATATACTAGCGGGAGTAGAAATGAGCAGTTCTTC. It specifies CASRYTSGSRNEQFF.

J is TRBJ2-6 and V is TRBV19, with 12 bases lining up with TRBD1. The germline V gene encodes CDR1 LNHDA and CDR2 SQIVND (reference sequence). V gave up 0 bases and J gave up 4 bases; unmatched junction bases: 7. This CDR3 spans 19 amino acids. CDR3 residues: CASSIDWGQGASGANVLTF. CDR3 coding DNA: TGTGCCAGTAGTATAGATTGGGGACAGGGGGCGTCCGGGGCCAACGTCCTGACTTTC.

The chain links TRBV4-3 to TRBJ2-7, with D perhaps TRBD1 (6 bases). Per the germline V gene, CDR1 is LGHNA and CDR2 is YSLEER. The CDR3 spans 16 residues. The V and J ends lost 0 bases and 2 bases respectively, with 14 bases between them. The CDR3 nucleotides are TGCGCCAGCAGCCAAGAATTCAGGGGCCTTGCCTACGAGCAGTACTTC. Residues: CASSQEFRGLAYEQYF.

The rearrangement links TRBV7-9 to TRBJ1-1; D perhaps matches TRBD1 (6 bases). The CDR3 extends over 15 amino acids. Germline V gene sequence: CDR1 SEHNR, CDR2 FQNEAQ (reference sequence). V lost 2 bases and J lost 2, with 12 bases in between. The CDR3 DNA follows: TGTGCCAGCAGCTTACTCGGGACACCAAACACTGAAGCTTTCTTT. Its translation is CASSLLGTPNTEAFF. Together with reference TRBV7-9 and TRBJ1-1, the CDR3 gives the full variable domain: DTGVSQNPRHKITKRGQNVTFRCDPISEHNRLYWYRQTLGQGPEFLTYFQNEAQLEKSRLLSDRFSAERPKGSFSTLEIQRTEQGDSAMYLCASSLLGTPNTEAFFGQGTRLTVV.

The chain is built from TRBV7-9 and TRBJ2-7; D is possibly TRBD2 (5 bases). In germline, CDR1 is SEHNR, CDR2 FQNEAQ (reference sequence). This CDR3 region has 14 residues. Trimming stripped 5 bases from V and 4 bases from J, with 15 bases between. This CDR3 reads CASSPGLSSYEQYF. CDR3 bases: TGTGCCAGCAGCCCAGGACTGTCATCTTACGAGCAGTACTTC.